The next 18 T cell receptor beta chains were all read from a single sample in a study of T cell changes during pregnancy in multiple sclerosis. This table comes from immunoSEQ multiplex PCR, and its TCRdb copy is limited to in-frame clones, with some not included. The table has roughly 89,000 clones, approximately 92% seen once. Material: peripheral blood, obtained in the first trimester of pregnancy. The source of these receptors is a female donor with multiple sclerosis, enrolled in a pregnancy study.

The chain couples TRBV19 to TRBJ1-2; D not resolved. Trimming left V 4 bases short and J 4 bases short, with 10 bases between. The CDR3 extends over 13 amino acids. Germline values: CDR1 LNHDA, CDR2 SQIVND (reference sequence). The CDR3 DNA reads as TGTGCCAGTAGTAACCGACAATTCTATGGCTACACCTTC. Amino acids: CASSNRQFYGYTF.

CDR3 nucleotide sequence: TGTGCCATCAGAGATACCGGGACAGGGGAATACACCGGGGAGCTGTTTTTT. Translated: CAIRDTGTGEYTGELFF. The rearrangement uses TRBV10-3 and TRBJ2-2; 10 nucleotides line up with TRBD1. The CDR3 is made up of 17 amino acids. The V gene end was trimmed by 6 bases and the J gene end by 3 bases; junction bases not matched to a gene: 10. Germline V lookup: CDR1 ENHRY, CDR2 SYGVKD.

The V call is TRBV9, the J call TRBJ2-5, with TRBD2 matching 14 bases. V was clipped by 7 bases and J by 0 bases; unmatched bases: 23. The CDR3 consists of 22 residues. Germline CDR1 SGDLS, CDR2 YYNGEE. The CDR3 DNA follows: TGTGCCAGCGTCGATGGACAGGGGTGGACTAGCGGGGGGAAAAGCTACCAAGAGACCCAGTACTTC. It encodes CASVDGQGWTSGGKSYQETQYF.

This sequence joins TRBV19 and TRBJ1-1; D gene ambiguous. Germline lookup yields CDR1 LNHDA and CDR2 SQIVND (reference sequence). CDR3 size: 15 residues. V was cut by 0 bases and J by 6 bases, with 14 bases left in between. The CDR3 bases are TGTGCCAGTAGTATAGAAGCGACGGGTTCATCTGAAGCTTTCTTT. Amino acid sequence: CASSIEATGSSEAFF.

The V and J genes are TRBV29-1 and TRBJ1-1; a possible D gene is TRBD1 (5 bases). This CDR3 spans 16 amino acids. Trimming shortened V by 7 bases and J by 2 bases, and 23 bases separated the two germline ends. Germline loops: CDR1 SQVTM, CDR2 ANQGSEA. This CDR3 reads CSARPLTGAKNTEAFF. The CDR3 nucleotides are TGCAGCGCCCGTCCCCTTACAGGAGCCAAAAACACTGAAGCTTTCTTT.

The CDR3 DNA sequence: TGTGCCAGCAGCTCCACTCGGACTAGCGGGGAGCAGTTCTTC. As protein: CASSSTRTSGEQFF. The gene calls are TRBV11-2 and TRBJ2-1, with 11 bases fitting TRBD2. Germline V gene sequence: CDR1 SGHAT, CDR2 FQNNGV. This CDR3 spans 14 amino acids. Trimming at V came to 4 bases and at J to 10 bases, leaving 6 bases not matched to a gene.

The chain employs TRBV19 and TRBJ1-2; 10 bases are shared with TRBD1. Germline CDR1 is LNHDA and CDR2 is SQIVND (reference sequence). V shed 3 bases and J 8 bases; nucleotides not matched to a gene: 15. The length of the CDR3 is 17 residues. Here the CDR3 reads CASSILGGSGQGSGYTF. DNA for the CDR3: TGTGCCAGTAGTATCCTAGGGGGATCGGGACAGGGGAGCGGCTACACCTTC.

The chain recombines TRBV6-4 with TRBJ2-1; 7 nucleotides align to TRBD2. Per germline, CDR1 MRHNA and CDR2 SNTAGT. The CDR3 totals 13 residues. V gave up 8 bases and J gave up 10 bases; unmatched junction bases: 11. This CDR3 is CASGRGGPGEQFF. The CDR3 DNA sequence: TGTGCCAGCGGAAGGGGAGGGCCGGGGGAGCAGTTCTTC.

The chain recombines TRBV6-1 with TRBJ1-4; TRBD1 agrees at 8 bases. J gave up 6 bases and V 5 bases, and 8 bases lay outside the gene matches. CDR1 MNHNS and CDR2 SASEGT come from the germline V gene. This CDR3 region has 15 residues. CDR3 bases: TGTGCCAGCAGTACCCGGACAGGGAACGATGAAAAACTGTTTTTT. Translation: CASSTRTGNDEKLFF.

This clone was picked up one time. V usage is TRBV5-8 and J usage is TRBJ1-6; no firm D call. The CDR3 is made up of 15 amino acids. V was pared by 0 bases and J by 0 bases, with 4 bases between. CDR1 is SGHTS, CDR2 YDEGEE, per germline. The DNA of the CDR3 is TGTGCCAGCAGCTTGGGCGGCTCCTATAATTCACCCCTCCACTTT. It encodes CASSLGGSYNSPLHF. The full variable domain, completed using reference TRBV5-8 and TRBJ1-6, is EAGVTQSPTHLIKTRGQQATLRCSPISGHTSVYWYQQALGLGLQFLLWYDEGEERNRGNFPPRFSGRQFPNYSSELNVNALELEDSALYLCASSLGGSYNSPLHFGNGTRLTVT.

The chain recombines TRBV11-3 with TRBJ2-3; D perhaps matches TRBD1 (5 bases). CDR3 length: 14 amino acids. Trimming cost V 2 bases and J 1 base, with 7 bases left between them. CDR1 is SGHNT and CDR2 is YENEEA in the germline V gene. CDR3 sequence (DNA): TGTGCCAGCAGCTTAAGCAGGGGCACAGATACGCAGTATTTT. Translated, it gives CASSLSRGTDTQYF. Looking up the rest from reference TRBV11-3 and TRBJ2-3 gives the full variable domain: EAGVVQSPRYKIIEKKQPVAFWCNPISGHNTLYWYLQNLGQGPELLIRYENEEAVDDSQLPKDRFSAERLKGVDSTLKIQPAELGDSAVYLCASSLSRGTDTQYFGPGTRLTVL.

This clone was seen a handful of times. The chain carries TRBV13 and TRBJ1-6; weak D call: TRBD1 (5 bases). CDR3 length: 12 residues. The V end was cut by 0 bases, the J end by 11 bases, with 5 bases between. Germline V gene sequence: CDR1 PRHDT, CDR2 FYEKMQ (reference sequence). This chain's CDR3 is CASSLGRAPLHF. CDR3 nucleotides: TGTGCCAGCAGCTTAGGCAGGGCACCCCTCCACTTT.

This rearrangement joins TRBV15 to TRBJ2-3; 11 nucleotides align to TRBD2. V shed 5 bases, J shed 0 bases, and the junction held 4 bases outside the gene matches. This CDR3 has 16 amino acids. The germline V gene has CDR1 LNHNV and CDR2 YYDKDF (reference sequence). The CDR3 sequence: CATSSRLAGSTDTQYF. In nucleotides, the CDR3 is TGTGCCACCAGCTCCCGACTAGCGGGGAGCACAGATACGCAGTATTTT.

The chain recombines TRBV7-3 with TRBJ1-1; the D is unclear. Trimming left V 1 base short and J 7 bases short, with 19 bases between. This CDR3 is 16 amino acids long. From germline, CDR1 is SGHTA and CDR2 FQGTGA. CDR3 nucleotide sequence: TGTGCCAGCAGCTTAAGGCCCCTAGGCCCTGGAGGTGAAGCTTTCTTT. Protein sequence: CASSLRPLGPGGEAFF.

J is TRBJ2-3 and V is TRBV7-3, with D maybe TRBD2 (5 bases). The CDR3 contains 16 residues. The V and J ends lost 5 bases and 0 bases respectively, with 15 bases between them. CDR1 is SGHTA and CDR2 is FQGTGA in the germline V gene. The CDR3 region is CASSPAVAASTDTQYF. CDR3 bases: TGTGCCAGCAGCCCAGCGGTGGCAGCTAGCACAGATACGCAGTATTTT.

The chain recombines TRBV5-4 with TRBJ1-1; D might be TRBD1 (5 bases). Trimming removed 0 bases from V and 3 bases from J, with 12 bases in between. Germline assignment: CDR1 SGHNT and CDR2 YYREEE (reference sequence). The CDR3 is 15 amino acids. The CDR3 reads CASSLAHDRYTEAFF. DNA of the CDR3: TGTGCCAGCAGCTTGGCCCACGACAGATACACTGAAGCTTTCTTT.

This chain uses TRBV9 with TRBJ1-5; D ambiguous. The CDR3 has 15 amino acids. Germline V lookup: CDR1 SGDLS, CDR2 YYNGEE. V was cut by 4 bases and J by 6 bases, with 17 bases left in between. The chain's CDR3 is CASSLGLSSSQPQHF. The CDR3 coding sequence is TGTGCCAGCAGCCTTGGTCTGAGTAGTAGTCAGCCCCAGCATTTT.

CDR3 DNA sequence: TGTGCCAGCAGCGCAGACAGGGGCTACGAGCAGTACTTC. This translates into CASSADRGYEQYF. This chain joins TRBV5-6 and TRBJ2-7; 8 bases agree with TRBD1. CDR3 length: 13 residues. With 4 bases clipped from V and 3 bases from J, the junction kept 3 bases outside the gene matches. The germline gives CDR1 SGHDT, CDR2 YYEEEE.